This T cell receptor (beta chain) was documented in a study of T cells in Graves' hyperthyroidism and ophthalmopathy (dated 2019 in TCRdb). Background for the entire study: Peripheral blood samples were taken at initial diagnosis, before any treatment was given. To identify TCR V-J signatures that set the groups apart, the researchers used a discovery cohort of 100 patients, made up of 43 with Graves' ophthalmopathy and 55 to 65 with stable Graves' hyperthyroidism. An independent validation cohort of some 18 hyperthyroidism patients and approximately 15 patients who later progressed to ophthalmopathy tested prospective prediction of ophthalmopathy. The approximately 90 discovery patients were divided at random into training and test sets in a 7:3 ratio. In addition, the study compared T-cell repertoires in thyroid tissue and in blood from six Graves' hyperthyroidism patients. After sampling, hyperthyroidism patients received methimazole starting at 30 mg daily, and ophthalmopathy patients received high-dose intravenous methylprednisolone. The paper reports TCR Vbeta CDR3 sequencing of over 120 peripheral blood samples: 40 to 45 ophthalmopathy, about 75 hyperthyroidism and approximately 17 progressor patients.

Results the study describes overall, beyond this receptor: Sample size was not statistically predetermined, and blinding of investigators to group allocation was not performed. During validation, the model predicted progression to ophthalmopathy a median of around six months ahead of onset, with almost 71% sensitivity and around 72% specificity. A 13 V-J signature model separated ophthalmopathy from stable hyperthyroidism, with just over 85% sensitivity and 81% to 82% specificity in cross-validation and 80%/75% in testing. Most expanded thyroid clonotypes (frequency above 0.001) were also detected in blood, a finding suggesting that blood repertoires may reflect thyroid immune responses.

Stable Graves' hyperthyroidism was defined as the absence of progression to ophthalmopathy over 18 months of follow-up. Hyperthyroidism patients were newly diagnosed, had a disease duration of under 2 months, and were aged 18 to 65 years. The study excluded patients with uncontrolled infections, other autoimmune diseases, pregnancy or lactation. Diagnoses were based on clinical symptoms, serum thyroxine and TRAb, thyroid ultrasound and orbital computed tomography. Ficoll-Paque density gradient centrifugation was used to isolate PBMCs from 10 ml of fresh peripheral blood. Trizol reagent was used to extract total RNA, and RNA quality was then checked on an Agilent 2100 Bioanalyzer. According to the germline V gene (reference sequence), CDR1 reads LGHDT and CDR2 reads YNNKEL. Taken from cysteine to phenylalanine, the CDR3 has 16 residues. The CDR3 DNA has 48 bases and is translated from base 1. For this chain, trimming is 5 bases at the V end and 6 bases at the J end, and the number of junction bases without a gene match is 11.

With regard to this clonotype: Its cognate antigen has yet to be identified. Per-base qualities were not stored, and no clone one base away is much larger.

The TCR beta CDR3 regions were amplified from RNA transcripts. The first round of RT-PCR for the TCR CDR3 was performed with the HTBI primer set and the Qiagen OneStep RT-PCR kit. A second multiplex PCR round built the libraries, followed by size selection and purification. Paired-end sequencing of the libraries was performed with 100 bp reads on an Illumina HiSeq2000. Per the source publication's procedure: SOAPnuke was used to process the raw data, throwing out any read that contained adapters or uncalled bases, had a mean Phred below 15, or lacked an exact constant-primer or identifier match. COPE v1.2.5 was used to merge high-quality paired reads, and clonotypes were defined as unique nucleotide sequences. Clonotypes were aligned to IMGT TRBV, TRBD and TRBJ reference segments using MiTCR v1.1. Analysis was restricted to V-J combinations with a frequency above 0.0001, which covered over 98% of repertoires. The TCS score was defined as F50 (clonal expansion) divided by E x V (chaos), with BLOSUM62-based TCRdist calculated between CDR3 peptides within each V-J. Welch's t-statistics and random forest reduced around 520 V-J features to 13, which were used in a naive Bayes classifier (R e1071). TCRdb trimmed the raw reads at Q25, called clones with MiXCR and kept productive beta chains. When rows share a CDR3 protein, they turn into one entry using the most common DNA and genes. TCRdb's processing, not the study's, gives the V and J calls here. This sample holds approximately 420,000 distinct CDR3 sequences; about 13% were observed only once. More than 4.5% of the sample is in the top ten clones.

The V and J genes are TRBV3-1 and TRBJ1-5; the junction holds 9 bases that match TRBD1. The clonotype originates from a woman aged 18-30 years with Graves' hyperthyroidism. Sequenced material: blood. The nucleotides read TGTGCCAGCAGCGGAACCGGGACAGGGTATGGTCAGCCCCAGCATTTT. It translates to CASSGTGTGYGQPQHF. Extended through the reference TRBV3-1 and TRBJ1-5 proteins, this CDR3 yields the full variable domain: DTAVSQTPKYLVTQMGNDKSIKCEQNLGHDTMYWYKQDSKKFLKIMFSYNNKELIINETVPNRFSPKSPDKAHLNLHINSLELGDSAVYFCASSGTGTGYGQPQHFGDGTRLSIL.